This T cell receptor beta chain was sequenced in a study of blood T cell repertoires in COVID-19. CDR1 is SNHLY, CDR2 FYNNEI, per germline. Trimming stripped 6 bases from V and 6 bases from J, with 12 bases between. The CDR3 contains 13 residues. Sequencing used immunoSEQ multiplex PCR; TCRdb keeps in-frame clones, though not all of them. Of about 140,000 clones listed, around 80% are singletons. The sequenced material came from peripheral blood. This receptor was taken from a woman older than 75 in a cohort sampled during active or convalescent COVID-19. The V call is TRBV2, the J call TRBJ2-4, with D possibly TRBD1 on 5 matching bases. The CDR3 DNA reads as TGTGCCAGCAGCACCACTACAGGAAACATTCAGTACTTC. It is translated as CASSTTTGNIQYF.